One sample yielded the 19 T cell receptor beta chains listed below, sequenced in a study of human T cells and chemical hapten exposure. Each CDR3 protein gets one entry after TCRdb re-called the RACE reads with MiXCR. This table has roughly 38,000 distinct CDR3 sequences, less than 8.5% appearing once. Time point of the sample: pre-sensitization, week 0. Sample treatment: therapeutic diphenylcyclopropenone sensitization with weekly scalp DPC. Here the sequenced sample was whole blood, taken in connection with sensitization to the hapten diphenylcyclopropenone (DPC). These receptor sequences come from a woman in her forties or fifties with alopecia areata. Some clones in this sample may be carry-over from other donors' samples.

There are many counts of this clonotype. The V and J genes are TRBV27 and TRBJ1-5; maybe TRBD1 (6 bases). Per the germline V gene, CDR1 is MNHEY and CDR2 is SMNVEV (reference sequence). This CDR3 contains 16 residues. V was cut by 8 bases and J by 0 bases, with 17 bases left in between. CDR3 DNA sequence: TGTGCCAGCCGGGTTGGGGGGCAGTATAGCAATCAGCCCCAGCATTTT. This codes for CASRVGGQYSNQPQHF.

This clonotype was found many times. The chain carries TRBV6-6 and TRBJ1-1; 8 positions agree with TRBD1. The germline V gene encodes CDR1 MNHNY and CDR2 SVGAGI (reference sequence). J was trimmed by 4 bases and V by 2 bases; bases with no gene match: 3. The CDR3 loop spans 14 amino acids. For the CDR3, the DNA is TGTGCCAGCAGTTACGGCAGGGGGCTCACTGAAGCTTTCTTT. As protein: CASSYGRGLTEAFF.

This clonotype showed up many times. The chain couples TRBV4-3 to TRBJ2-1; no clear D. CDR1 and CDR2 from the germline V gene are LGHNA and YSLEER. Between the trimmed V and J ends, which lost 0 bases and 4 bases, there was a span of 10 bases. CDR3 length equals 15 residues. The CDR3 reads CASSQDSRRYNEQFF. In nucleotides, the CDR3 is TGCGCCAGCAGCCAAGACTCGAGACGATACAATGAGCAGTTCTTC.

The chain carries TRBV7-9 and TRBJ2-7; 9 positions match TRBD1. V lost 5 bases and J lost 4; bases outside the gene matches: 3. The CDR3 has 13 amino acids. Germline V gene sequence: CDR1 SEHNR, CDR2 FQNEAQ (reference sequence). The CDR3 loop reads CASSGQGYYEQYF. Written as DNA, the CDR3 is TGTGCCAGCAGCGGACAGGGGTATTACGAGCAGTACTTC.

This clonotype was seen ten or more times. V is TRBV3-1 and J is TRBJ2-3; 8 bases match TRBD1. Per the germline V gene, CDR1 is LGHDT and CDR2 is YNNKEL (reference sequence). The ends lost 3 bases at V and 0 bases at J; junction bases unmatched: 2. The CDR3 covers 15 residues. The CDR3 loop reads CASSQRTGSTDTQYF. The DNA of the CDR3 is TGTGCCAGCAGCCAGAGGACAGGGAGCACAGATACGCAGTATTTT.

This clonotype turned up a few times. The chain carries TRBV20-1 and TRBJ2-7; 9 bases align to TRBD1. With V trimmed by 6 bases and J by 4 bases, 10 bases remained unmatched. The CDR3 covers 14 residues. The germline CDR1 and CDR2 sequences are DFQATT and SNEGSKA (reference sequence). CDR3 sequence: CSAIPGQGAYEQYF. The CDR3 DNA is TGCAGTGCCATTCCGGGACAGGGAGCGTACGAGCAGTACTTC.

This clonotype was observed at least ten times. This chain links TRBV20-1 with TRBJ1-1, with D possibly TRBD1 on 6 matching bases. The germline V and J ends were trimmed by 4 bases and 1 base, with 16 bases remaining between them. CDR3 length: 15 amino acids. Germline V CDR1 and CDR2: DFQATT, SNEGSKA (reference sequence). CDR3 in amino acids: CSATPPRGANTEAFF. As DNA, the CDR3 is TGCAGTGCTACTCCCCCCCGGGGGGCGAACACTGAAGCTTTCTTT.

This clonotype was seen more than once but under ten times. The CDR3 sequence is CASSVNQETQYF. As DNA, the CDR3 is TGTGCCAGCAGCGTAAACCAAGAGACCCAGTACTTC. This sequence joins TRBV9 and TRBJ2-5; no clear D. Germline loops: CDR1 SGDLS, CDR2 YYNGEE. This CDR3 contains 12 residues. Trimming removed 1 base at V and 0 bases at J, with 1 base between.

The rearrangement uses TRBV12-3 or TRBV12-4 and TRBJ2-3, with D perhaps TRBD2 (5 bases). The CDR3 covers 13 residues. V lost 6 bases, J lost 3 bases, and 10 bases lay in between. The CDR3 region is CASRFTGTDTQYF. CDR3 nucleotide sequence: TGTGCCAGCAGGTTCACGGGAACAGATACGCAGTATTTT.

This clonotype was recorded at least ten times. The gene calls are TRBV10-1 and TRBJ2-2, with no clear D. CDR3 length equals 14 residues. CDR1 and CDR2 from the germline V gene are WNHNN and SYGVQD (reference sequence). Trimming left V 0 bases short and J 2 bases short, with 4 bases between. The CDR3 here is CASSESPNTGELFF. The DNA of the CDR3 is TGCGCCAGCAGTGAGTCACCAAACACCGGGGAGCTGTTTTTT.

The chain recombines TRBV24-1 with TRBJ2-1, with TRBD2 matching 7 bases. The CDR3 extends over 16 amino acids. Germline V CDR1 and CDR2: KGHDR, SFDVKD. V trimming: 3 bases; J trimming: 0 bases; junction bases outside the gene matches: 4. CDR3 region: CATSDTSASSYNEQFF. The CDR3 DNA sequence: TGTGCCACCAGTGATACTAGCGCCAGCTCCTACAATGAGCAGTTCTTC.

This clonotype was recorded many times. The rearrangement joins TRBV12-3 or TRBV12-4 to TRBJ2-7; 8 bases match TRBD2. The ends lost 3 bases at V and 3 bases at J; junction bases unmatched: 1. The CDR3 is made up of 13 amino acids. In DNA, the CDR3 is TGTGCCAGCAGTTTGACTAGCGTCTACGAGCAGTACTTC. This encodes CASSLTSVYEQYF.

This clonotype was recorded at least ten times. J is TRBJ2-2 and V is TRBV7-3; the D gene could be TRBD1 or TRBD2 (5 bases each). Germline V gene data show CDR1 as SGHTA and CDR2 as FQGTGA. This CDR3 has 14 amino acids. V was cut by 6 bases and J by 2 bases, with 10 bases left in between. CDR3 in DNA: TGTGCCAGCAGAAGGGACCTAAACACCGGGGAGCTGTTTTTT. Translated: CASRRDLNTGELFF. Combining the CDR3 with reference TRBV7-3 and TRBJ2-2 gives the whole variable domain GAGVSQTPSNKVTEKGKYVELRCDPISGHTALYWYRQSLGQGPEFLIYFQGTGAADDSGLPNDRFFAVRPEGSVSTLKIQRTERGDSAVYLCASRRDLNTGELFFGEGSRLTVL.

The J gene is TRBJ2-6, the V gene TRBV7-3; weak D call: TRBD1 (6 bases). The CDR3 length is 18 residues. With 1 base removed from V and 0 bases from J, the gap between germline ends came to 13 bases. CDR1 SGHTA and CDR2 FQGTGA come from the germline V gene. This CDR3 reads CASSLMADSSSGANVLTF. CDR3 coding DNA: TGTGCCAGCAGCTTAATGGCGGACAGCAGCTCTGGGGCCAACGTCCTGACTTTC.

This clonotype was found many times. V and J are TRBV18 and TRBJ2-4, with TRBD2 identical over 7 bases. CDR3 size: 19 residues. Unmatched junction bases numbered 12, after V lost 1 base and J lost 0 bases. The V gene's germline CDR1 is KGHSH and CDR2 LQKENI. The CDR3 reads CASSPRRASGSLAKNIQYF. CDR3 nucleotides: TGTGCCAGCTCACCACGTAGGGCTAGCGGCTCTCTAGCCAAAAACATTCAGTACTTC.

This clonotype has more than one count but fewer than ten. The chain recombines TRBV29-1 with TRBJ2-5; D uncertain. Germline CDR1 SQVTM, CDR2 ANQGSEA. The CDR3 has 11 amino acids. Trimming removed 8 bases from V and 1 base from J, with 8 bases in between. The CDR3 nucleotides read TGCAGCTCTCGGCTCCAAGAGACCCAGTACTTC. This sequence encodes CSSRLQETQYF.

At least ten counts were recorded for this clonotype. The chain employs TRBV7-8 and TRBJ2-3; D may match TRBD1 or TRBD2 (5 bases each). Germline CDR1 SGHVS, CDR2 FQNEAQ. The ends were cut back, 4 bases at V and 3 bases at J, with 8 bases in the middle. The CDR3 has 13 residues. CDR3 DNA: TGTGCCAGCAGCTCAGGGACGACAGATACGCAGTATTTT. Its protein is CASSSGTTDTQYF.

This clonotype was seen many times. The chain has TRBV7-2 and TRBJ1-5; D perhaps matches TRBD1 (6 bases). Germline CDR1 reads SGHTA; CDR2 reads FQGNSA. Trimming cost V 4 bases and J 0 bases, with 7 bases left between them. This CDR3 contains 14 residues. The DNA for the CDR3 is TGTGCCAGCAGCTCGGACAGTAGCAATCAGCCCCAGCATTTT. It specifies CASSSDSSNQPQHF. Full variable domain (outside the CDR3, taken from reference TRBV7-2 and TRBJ1-5): GAGVSQSPSNKVTEKGKDVELRCDPISGHTALYWYRQSLGQGLEFLIYFQGNSAPDKSGLPSDRFSAERTGGSVSTLTIQRTQQEDSAVYLCASSSDSSNQPQHFGDGTRLSIL.

There are many counts of this clonotype. The chain's CDR3 is CASSPRDGYSGANVLTF. The CDR3 nucleotides read TGTGCCAGCAGCCCCCGGGACGGCTACTCTGGGGCCAACGTCCTGACTTTC. The chain employs TRBV9 and TRBJ2-6; perhaps D is TRBD1 or TRBD2 (5 bases each). V dropped 4 bases and J dropped 0 bases, with 14 bases sitting between them. Germline CDR1 and CDR2: SGDLS and YYNGEE. The CDR3 spans 17 residues.